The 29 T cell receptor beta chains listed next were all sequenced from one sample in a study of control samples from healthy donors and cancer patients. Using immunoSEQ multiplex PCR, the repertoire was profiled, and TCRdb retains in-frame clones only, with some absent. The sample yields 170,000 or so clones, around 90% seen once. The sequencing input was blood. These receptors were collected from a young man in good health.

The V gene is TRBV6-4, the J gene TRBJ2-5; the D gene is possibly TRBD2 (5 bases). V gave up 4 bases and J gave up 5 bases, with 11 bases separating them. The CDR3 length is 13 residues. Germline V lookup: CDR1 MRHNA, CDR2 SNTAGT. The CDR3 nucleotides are TGTGCCAGCAGTGCTAATCCGGGGGAGACCCAGTACTTC. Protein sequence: CASSANPGETQYF.

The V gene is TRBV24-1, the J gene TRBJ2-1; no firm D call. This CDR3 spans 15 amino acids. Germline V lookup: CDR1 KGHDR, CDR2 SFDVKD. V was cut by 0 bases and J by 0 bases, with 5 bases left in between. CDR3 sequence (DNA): TGTGCCACCAGTGATTTGCGCAGCTCCTACAATGAGCAGTTCTTC. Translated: CATSDLRSSYNEQFF.

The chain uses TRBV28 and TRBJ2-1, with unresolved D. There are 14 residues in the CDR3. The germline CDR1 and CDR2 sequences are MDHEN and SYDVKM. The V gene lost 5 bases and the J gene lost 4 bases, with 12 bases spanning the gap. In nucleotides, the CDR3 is TGTGCCAGCAGTCCAAGGCATGGTTACAATGAGCAGTTCTTC. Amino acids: CASSPRHGYNEQFF.

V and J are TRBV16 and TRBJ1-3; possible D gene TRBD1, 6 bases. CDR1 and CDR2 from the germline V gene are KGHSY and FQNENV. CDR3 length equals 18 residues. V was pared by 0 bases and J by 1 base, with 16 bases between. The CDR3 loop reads CASSQSLGGFVSGNTIYF. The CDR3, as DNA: TGTGCCAGCAGCCAATCATTAGGGGGATTTGTTTCTGGAAACACCATATATTTT.

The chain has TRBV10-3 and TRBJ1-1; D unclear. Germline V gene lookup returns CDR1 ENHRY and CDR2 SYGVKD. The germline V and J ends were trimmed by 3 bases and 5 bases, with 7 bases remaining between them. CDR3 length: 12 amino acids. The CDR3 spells CAISDLLTEAFF. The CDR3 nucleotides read TGTGCCATCAGTGATTTATTAACTGAAGCTTTCTTT.

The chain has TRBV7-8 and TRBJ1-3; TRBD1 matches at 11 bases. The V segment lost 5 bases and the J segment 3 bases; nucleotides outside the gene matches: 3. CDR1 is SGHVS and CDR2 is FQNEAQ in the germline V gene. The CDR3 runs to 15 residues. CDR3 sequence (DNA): TGTGCCAGCAGCCAGGACAGGGGGCTTGGAAACACCATATATTTT. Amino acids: CASSQDRGLGNTIYF.

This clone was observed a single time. The DNA of the CDR3 is TGTGCCAGCAGCACCCGGGATTCCGAAAAACTGTTTTTT. It specifies CASSTRDSEKLFF. The chain joins TRBV4-2 to TRBJ1-4; D is ambiguous. Germline CDR1 is LGHNA and CDR2 is YNFKEQ. V lost 5 bases, J lost 8 bases, and 12 bases lay in between. The CDR3 is 13 residues long.

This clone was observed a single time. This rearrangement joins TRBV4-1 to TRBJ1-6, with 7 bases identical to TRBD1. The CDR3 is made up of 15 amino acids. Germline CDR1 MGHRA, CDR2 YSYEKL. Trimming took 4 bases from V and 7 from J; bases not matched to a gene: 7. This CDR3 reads CASSLTGEGNSPLHF. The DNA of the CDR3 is TGCGCCAGCAGCCTCACAGGGGAGGGGAATTCACCCCTCCACTTT.

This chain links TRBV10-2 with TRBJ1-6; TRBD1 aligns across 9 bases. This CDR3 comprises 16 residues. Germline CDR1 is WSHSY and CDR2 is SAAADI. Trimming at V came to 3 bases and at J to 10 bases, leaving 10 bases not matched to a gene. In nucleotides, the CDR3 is TGCGCCAGCAGTGAATCCGGGACAGGGTCGCGATCACCCCTCCACTTT. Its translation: CASSESGTGSRSPLHF.

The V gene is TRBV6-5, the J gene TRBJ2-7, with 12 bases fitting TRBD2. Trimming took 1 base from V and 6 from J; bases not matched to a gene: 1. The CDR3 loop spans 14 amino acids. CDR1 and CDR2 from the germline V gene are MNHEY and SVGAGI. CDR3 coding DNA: TGTGCCAGCAGTTACTTGACTAGCGGGGGCGAGCAGTACTTC. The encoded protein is CASSYLTSGGEQYF.

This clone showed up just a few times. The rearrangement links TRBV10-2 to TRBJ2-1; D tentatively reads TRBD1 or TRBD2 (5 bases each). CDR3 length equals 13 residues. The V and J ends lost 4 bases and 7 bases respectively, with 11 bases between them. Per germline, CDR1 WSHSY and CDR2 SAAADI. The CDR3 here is CASSAGDANEQFF. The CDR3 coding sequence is TGCGCCAGCAGTGCTGGGGACGCTAATGAGCAGTTCTTC.

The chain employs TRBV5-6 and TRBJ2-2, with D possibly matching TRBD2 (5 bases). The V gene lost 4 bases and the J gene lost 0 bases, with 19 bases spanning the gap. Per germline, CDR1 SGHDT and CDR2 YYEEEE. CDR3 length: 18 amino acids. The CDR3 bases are TGTGCCAGCAGCCGTACGAAGGGCGGGCGGTCGAACACCGGGGAGCTGTTTTTT. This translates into CASSRTKGGRSNTGELFF. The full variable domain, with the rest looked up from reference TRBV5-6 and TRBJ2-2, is DAGVTQSPTHLIKTRGQQVTLRCSPKSGHDTVSWYQQALGQGPQFIFQYYEEEERQRGNFPDRFSGHQFPNYSSELNVNALLLGDSALYLCASSRTKGGRSNTGELFFGEGSRLTVL.

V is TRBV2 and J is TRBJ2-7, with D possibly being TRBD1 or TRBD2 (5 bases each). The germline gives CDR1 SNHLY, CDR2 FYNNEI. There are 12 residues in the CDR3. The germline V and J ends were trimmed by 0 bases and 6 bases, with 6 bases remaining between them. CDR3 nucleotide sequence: TGTGCCAGCAGTGAAGCGGGGGTCGAGCAGTACTTC. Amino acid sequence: CASSEAGVEQYF. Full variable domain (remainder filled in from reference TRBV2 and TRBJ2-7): EPEVTQTPSHQVTQMGQEVILRCVPISNHLYFYWYRQILGQKVEFLVSFYNNEISEKSEIFDDQFSVERPDGSNFTLKIRSTKLEDSAMYFCASSEAGVEQYFGPGTRLTVT.

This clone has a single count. The CDR3 loop is CASSSSPPRDTNTGELFF. The CDR3 bases are TGTGCCAGCAGCTCCTCCCCCCCCCGGGACACAAACACCGGGGAGCTGTTTTTT. The rearrangement joins TRBV13 to TRBJ2-2, with TRBD1 as a possible D gene (6 bases). The germline V gene encodes CDR1 PRHDT and CDR2 FYEKMQ (reference sequence). Trimming took 4 bases from V and 2 from J, leaving 20 bases between them. This CDR3 has 18 residues.

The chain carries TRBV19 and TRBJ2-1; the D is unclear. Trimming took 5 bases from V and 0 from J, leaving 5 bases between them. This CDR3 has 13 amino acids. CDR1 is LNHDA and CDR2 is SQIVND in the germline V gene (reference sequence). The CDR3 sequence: CASSRSSYNEQFF. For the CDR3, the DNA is TGTGCCAGTAGTCGCAGCTCCTACAATGAGCAGTTCTTC.

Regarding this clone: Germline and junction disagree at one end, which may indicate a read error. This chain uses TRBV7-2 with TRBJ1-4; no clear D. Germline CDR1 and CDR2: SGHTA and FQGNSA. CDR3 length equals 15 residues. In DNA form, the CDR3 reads TGTGCCAGCAGCTTAGTTGCGAGCCCTAAAGAAAAACTGTTTTTT. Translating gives CASSLVASPKEKLFF.

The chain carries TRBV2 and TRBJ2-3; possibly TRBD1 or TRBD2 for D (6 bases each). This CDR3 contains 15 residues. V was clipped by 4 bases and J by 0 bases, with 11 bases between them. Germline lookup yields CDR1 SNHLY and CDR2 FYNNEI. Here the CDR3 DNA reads TGTGCCAGCAGTGGAGGGGGAGGTAGCACAGATACGCAGTATTTT. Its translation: CASSGGGGSTDTQYF.

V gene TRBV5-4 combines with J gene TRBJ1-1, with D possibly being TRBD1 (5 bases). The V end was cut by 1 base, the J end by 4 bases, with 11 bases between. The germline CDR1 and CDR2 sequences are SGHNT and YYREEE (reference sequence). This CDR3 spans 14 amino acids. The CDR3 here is CASSLKTGTTEAFF. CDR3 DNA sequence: TGTGCCAGCAGCTTGAAGACCGGGACCACTGAAGCTTTCTTT. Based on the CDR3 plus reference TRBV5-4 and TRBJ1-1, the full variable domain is ETGVTQSPTHLIKTRGQQVTLRCSSQSGHNTVSWYQQALGQGPQFIFQYYREEENGRGNFPPRFSGLQFPNYSSELNVNALELDDSALYLCASSLKTGTTEAFFGQGTRLTVV.

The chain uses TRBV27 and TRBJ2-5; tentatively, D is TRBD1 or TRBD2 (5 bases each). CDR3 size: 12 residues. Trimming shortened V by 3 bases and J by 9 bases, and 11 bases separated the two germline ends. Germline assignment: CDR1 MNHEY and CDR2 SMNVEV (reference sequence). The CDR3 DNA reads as TGTGCCAGCAGTTTCATAGAGGGACCCCAGTACTTC. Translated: CASSFIEGPQYF.

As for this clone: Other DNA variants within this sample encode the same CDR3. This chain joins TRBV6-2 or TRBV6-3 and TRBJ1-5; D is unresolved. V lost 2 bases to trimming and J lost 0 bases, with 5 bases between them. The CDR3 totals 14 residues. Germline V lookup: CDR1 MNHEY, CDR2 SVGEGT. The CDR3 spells CASSYGYSNQPQHF. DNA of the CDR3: TGTGCCAGCAGTTACGGCTATAGCAATCAGCCCCAGCATTTT.

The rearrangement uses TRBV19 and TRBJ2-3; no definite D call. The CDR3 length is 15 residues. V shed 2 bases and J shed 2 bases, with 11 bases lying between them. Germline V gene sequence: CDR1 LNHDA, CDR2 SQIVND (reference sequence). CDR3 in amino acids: CASSIRVGNTDTQYF. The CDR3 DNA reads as TGTGCCAGTAGTATACGCGTGGGGAACACAGATACGCAGTATTTT.

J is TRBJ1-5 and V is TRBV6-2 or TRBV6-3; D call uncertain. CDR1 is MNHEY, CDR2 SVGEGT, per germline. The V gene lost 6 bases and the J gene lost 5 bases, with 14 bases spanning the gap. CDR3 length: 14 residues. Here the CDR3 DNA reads TGTGCCAGCAGCCGCGGACCAACTCATCAGCCCCAGCATTTT. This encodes CASSRGPTHQPQHF.

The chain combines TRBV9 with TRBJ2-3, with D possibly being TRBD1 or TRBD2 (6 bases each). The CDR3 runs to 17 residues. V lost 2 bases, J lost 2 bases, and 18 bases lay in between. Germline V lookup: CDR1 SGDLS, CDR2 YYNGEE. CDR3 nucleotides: TGTGCCAGCAGCGTCTCTCCTCTACGGGGGCCCACAGATACGCAGTATTTT. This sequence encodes CASSVSPLRGPTDTQYF.

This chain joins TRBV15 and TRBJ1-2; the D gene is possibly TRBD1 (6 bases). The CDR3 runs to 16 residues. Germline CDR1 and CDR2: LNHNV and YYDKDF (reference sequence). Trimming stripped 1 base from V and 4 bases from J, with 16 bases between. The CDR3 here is CATSRGTRTDFYGYTF. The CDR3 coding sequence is TGTGCCACCAGCAGAGGAACCAGGACAGATTTCTATGGCTACACCTTC.

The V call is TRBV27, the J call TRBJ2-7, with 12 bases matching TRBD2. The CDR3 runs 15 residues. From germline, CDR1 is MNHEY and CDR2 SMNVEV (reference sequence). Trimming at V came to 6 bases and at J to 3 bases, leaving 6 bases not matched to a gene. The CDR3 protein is CASRTLLAGGYEQYF. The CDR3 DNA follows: TGTGCCAGCAGAACCTTACTAGCGGGAGGCTACGAGCAGTACTTC.

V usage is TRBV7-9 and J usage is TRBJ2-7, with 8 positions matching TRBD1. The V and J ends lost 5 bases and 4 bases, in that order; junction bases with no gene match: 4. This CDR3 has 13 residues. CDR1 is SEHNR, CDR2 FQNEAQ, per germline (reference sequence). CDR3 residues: CASSNGQGYEQYF. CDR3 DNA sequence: TGTGCCAGCAGCAACGGACAGGGTTACGAGCAGTACTTC.

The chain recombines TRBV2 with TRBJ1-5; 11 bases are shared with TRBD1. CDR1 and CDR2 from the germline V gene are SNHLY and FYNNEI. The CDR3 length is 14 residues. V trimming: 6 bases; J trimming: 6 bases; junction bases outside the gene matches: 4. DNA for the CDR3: TGTGCCAGCAGGATGGACAGGGGGCGTCAGCCCCAGCATTTT. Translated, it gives CASRMDRGRQPQHF.

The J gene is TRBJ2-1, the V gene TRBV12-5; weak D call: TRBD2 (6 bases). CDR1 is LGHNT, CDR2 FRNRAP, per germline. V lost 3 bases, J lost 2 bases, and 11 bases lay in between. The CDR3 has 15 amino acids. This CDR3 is CASGFGGPTYNEQFF. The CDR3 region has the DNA TGTGCTAGTGGTTTTGGAGGGCCCACCTACAATGAGCAGTTCTTC. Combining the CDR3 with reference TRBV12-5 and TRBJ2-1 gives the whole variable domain DARVTQTPRHKVTEMGQEVTMRCQPILGHNTVFWYRQTMMQGLELLAYFRNRAPLDDSGMPKDRFSAEMPDATLATLKIQPSEPRDSAVYFCASGFGGPTYNEQFFGPGTRLTVL.

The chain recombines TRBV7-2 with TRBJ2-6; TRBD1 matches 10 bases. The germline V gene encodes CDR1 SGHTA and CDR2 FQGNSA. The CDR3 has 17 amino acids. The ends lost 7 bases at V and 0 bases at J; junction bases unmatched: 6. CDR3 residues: CASTDRDRGSGANVLTF. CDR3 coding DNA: TGTGCCAGCACCGACCGGGACAGGGGCTCTGGGGCCAACGTCCTGACTTTC. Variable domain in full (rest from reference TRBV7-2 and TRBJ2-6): GAGVSQSPSNKVTEKGKDVELRCDPISGHTALYWYRQSLGQGLEFLIYFQGNSAPDKSGLPSDRFSAERTGGSVSTLTIQRTQQEDSAVYLCASTDRDRGSGANVLTFGAGSRLTVL.